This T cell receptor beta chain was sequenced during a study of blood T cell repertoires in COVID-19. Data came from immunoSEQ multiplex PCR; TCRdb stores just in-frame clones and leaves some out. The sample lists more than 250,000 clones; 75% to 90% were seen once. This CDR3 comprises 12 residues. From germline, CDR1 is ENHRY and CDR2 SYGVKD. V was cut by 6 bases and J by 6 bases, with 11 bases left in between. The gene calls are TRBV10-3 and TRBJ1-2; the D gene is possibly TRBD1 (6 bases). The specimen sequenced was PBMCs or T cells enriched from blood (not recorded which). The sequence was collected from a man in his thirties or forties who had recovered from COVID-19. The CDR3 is CAISLTGHGYTF. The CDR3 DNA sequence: TGTGCCATCAGCCTGACAGGACATGGCTACACCTTC.